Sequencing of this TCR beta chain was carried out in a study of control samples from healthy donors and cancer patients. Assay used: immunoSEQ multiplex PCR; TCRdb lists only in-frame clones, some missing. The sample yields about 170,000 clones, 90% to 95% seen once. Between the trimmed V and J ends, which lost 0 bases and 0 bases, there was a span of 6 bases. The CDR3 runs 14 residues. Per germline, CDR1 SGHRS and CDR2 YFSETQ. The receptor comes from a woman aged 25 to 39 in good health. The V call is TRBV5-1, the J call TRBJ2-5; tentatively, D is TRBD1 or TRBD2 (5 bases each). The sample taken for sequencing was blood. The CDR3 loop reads CASSLGGYQETQYF. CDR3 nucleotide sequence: TGCGCCAGCAGCTTGGGGGGGTACCAAGAGACCCAGTACTTC.